This passage covers 10 T cell receptor beta chains from one sample sequenced in a study of blood T cell repertoires in COVID-19 (dated by TCRdb to about 2020). Receptors were amplified or captured by the immunoSEQ multiplex PCR assay. The immuneACCESS repertoire file appears here via TCRdb, limited to in-frame rearrangements. These files lack a portion of the clones; in checked studies, under half of the deficit traces to unresolved V genes, and the cause of the others is not known. The sample table records approximately 240,000 clones; approximately 80% of these occur just once. 1.4% of the sample is in the top ten clones. Sequencing used peripheral blood. Receptors originate from a woman between 40 and 50 years old who had recovered from COVID-19.

This clone was observed once. The chain joins TRBV5-4 to TRBJ1-1; no definite D call. V was pared by 0 bases and J by 7 bases, with 10 bases between. CDR3 length equals 13 residues. Germline V lookup: CDR1 SGHNT, CDR2 YYREEE (reference sequence). The CDR3 sequence: CASSLVGSHEAFF. The DNA of the CDR3 is TGTGCCAGCAGCTTGGTGGGGAGTCATGAAGCTTTCTTT.

This clone occurred a few times. The chain carries TRBV11-2 and TRBJ1-1; the D gene is possibly TRBD1 (5 bases). The CDR3 contains 14 residues. V was cut by 5 bases and J by 4 bases, with 14 bases left in between. Germline loops: CDR1 SGHAT, CDR2 FQNNGV. The CDR3 reads CASSPTVGGTEAFF. The CDR3, as DNA: TGTGCCAGCAGCCCGACAGTTGGTGGCACTGAAGCTTTCTTT.

V gene TRBV7-2 combines with J gene TRBJ1-1; D not certain. V was pared by 1 base and J by 7 bases, with 13 bases between. The CDR3 is 14 amino acids. Germline CDR1 reads SGHTA; CDR2 reads FQGNSA. CDR3 protein: CASSLDLVSFEAFF. The DNA of the CDR3 is TGTGCCAGCAGCTTAGACTTGGTCTCTTTTGAAGCTTTCTTT.

The chain has TRBV7-9 and TRBJ1-3; TRBD1 might be the D (5 bases). Germline V lookup: CDR1 SEHNR, CDR2 FQNEAQ (reference sequence). V lost 5 bases to trimming and J lost 0 bases, with 8 bases between them. CDR3 length: 14 residues. CDR3 amino acids: CASSTGTSGNTIYF. CDR3 in DNA: TGTGCCAGCAGCACAGGAACCTCTGGAAACACCATATATTTT.

The chain couples TRBV2 to TRBJ2-7; 10 nucleotides match TRBD1. J gave up 5 bases and V 4 bases, and 11 bases lay outside the gene matches. CDR3 length: 16 amino acids. The germline V gene encodes CDR1 SNHLY and CDR2 FYNNEI. CDR3 nucleotides: TGTGCCAGCAGTGCAGACCGGGACAGGGGCAGGGACGAGCAGTACTTC. It codes for CASSADRDRGRDEQYF.

The chain has TRBV24-1 and TRBJ1-5; D gene uncertain. Trimming left V 5 bases short and J 1 base short, with 14 bases between. CDR1 and CDR2 from the germline V gene are KGHDR and SFDVKD. This CDR3 spans 16 amino acids. The CDR3 nucleotides are TGTGCCACCAGTGGGCGGCCCAACCGAAGCAATCAGCCCCAGCATTTT. Amino acid sequence: CATSGRPNRSNQPQHF.

The J gene is TRBJ2-1, the V gene TRBV4-3, with D possibly TRBD2 on 5 matching bases. CDR3 length equals 16 residues. Germline V gene lookup returns CDR1 LGHNA and CDR2 YSLEER. Trimming pared 4 bases from V and 3 bases from J, leaving 16 bases between. CDR3 coding DNA: TGCGCCAGCAGCCCCGGACTCCTCGACCTCTACAATGAGCAGTTCTTC. Its protein is CASSPGLLDLYNEQFF.

This chain joins TRBV19 and TRBJ1-2; D might be TRBD1 (6 bases). In germline, CDR1 is LNHDA, CDR2 SQIVND (reference sequence). Trimming cost V 7 bases and J 4 bases, with 19 bases left between them. The CDR3 is 15 amino acids. The CDR3 spells CASKTTGSGSYGYTF. The CDR3, as DNA: TGTGCCAGTAAGACAACAGGGTCGGGAAGCTATGGCTACACCTTC.

The table lists this clone with a few counts. The chain uses TRBV19 and TRBJ1-1, with 10 bases fitting TRBD1. Per the germline V gene, CDR1 is LNHDA and CDR2 is SQIVND (reference sequence). The ends lost 5 bases at V and 2 bases at J; junction bases unmatched: 11. The CDR3 consists of 17 residues. CDR3 amino acids: CASSFPRDRGVNTEAFF. The CDR3 DNA sequence: TGTGCCAGTAGTTTCCCCCGGGACAGGGGCGTAAACACTGAAGCTTTCTTT. Complete variable domain (other parts from reference TRBV19 and TRBJ1-1): DGGITQSPKYLFRKEGQNVTLSCEQNLNHDAMYWYRQDPGQGLRLIYYSQIVNDFQKGDIAEGYSVSREKKESFPLTVTSAQKNPTAFYLCASSFPRDRGVNTEAFFGQGTRLTVV.

The chain's CDR3 is CASSPGTSGGADTQYF. CDR3 sequence (DNA): TGTGCCAGCAGCCCCGGGACTAGCGGGGGGGCAGATACGCAGTATTTT. The chain has TRBV11-2 and TRBJ2-3; 16 nucleotides align to TRBD2. Germline CDR1 is SGHAT and CDR2 is FQNNGV. The CDR3 has 16 residues. Trimming at V came to 5 bases and at J to 4 bases, leaving 3 bases not matched to a gene. Looking up the rest from reference TRBV11-2 and TRBJ2-3 gives the full variable domain: EAGVAQSPRYKIIEKRQSVAFWCNPISGHATLYWYQQILGQGPKLLIQFQNNGVVDDSQLPKDRFSAERLKGVDSTLKIQPAKLEDSAVYLCASSPGTSGGADTQYFGPGTRLTVL.